This T cell receptor (beta chain) was sequenced during a study of T cells expressing NK-cell markers. For the study at large: The TCR beta repertoires were obtained from sorted CD3+CD56+NKG2C+, CD3+CD56+NKG2C- and CD3+CD56-NKG2C+ T cells. With respect to HCMV, most of the eight sequenced donors were seropositive, and one was seronegative.

Regarding the study as a whole: Certain NKG2C+ T cell clones were expanded, and their HCMV specificity remained unclear.

This CDR3 is built from 15 residues. TCRdb reprocessed the 5' RACE reads and reports one entry per CDR3 protein, with no DNA. The sample data list 160,000 or so distinct CDR3 sequences. Concerning this clonotype: No antigen is known for it.

The specimen sequenced was blood T cells: a sorted CD56 or NKG2C T cell subset, CD4+ or CD8+ T cells, or bulk PBMC T cells (not recorded which). The TCR sequence derives from a woman aged 18 to 75 in good health. The chain uses TRBV12-3 or TRBV12-4 and TRBJ2-7; absent DNA, TCRdb's TRBD1 call cannot be checked. CDR3 sequence reads: CASSSMGGGSYEQYF.